Reported below is one T cell receptor (beta chain). Treatment: 19 received Ad26.COV2.S at low or high dose, single or two shots; about five received placebo; per-sample allocation not given. All samples were drawn on day 63, counting from the first vaccine or placebo injection. Sequencing used immunoSEQ multiplex PCR; TCRdb keeps in-frame clones, though not all of them. The table shows around 300,000 clones, with roughly nine tenths occurring only once. The data derive from a study of Ad26.COV2.S vaccination and SARS-CoV-2 variants. V was cut by 1 base and J by 8 bases, with 21 bases left in between. The CDR3 is 16 amino acids. Germline lookup yields CDR1 SGDLS and CDR2 YYNGEE.

This TCR was recovered from a person aged 18-65 years who received the Ad26.COV2.S COVID-19 vaccine or a placebo. This chain uses TRBV9 with TRBJ1-2; TRBD1 might be the D (5 bases). Here the sequenced sample was peripheral blood, taken in a trial of Ad26.COV2.S vaccine versus placebo. CDR3 sequence reads: CASSVTSQAQAGGYTF. CDR3 nucleotide sequence: TGTGCCAGCAGCGTAACCTCACAGGCACAAGCGGGAGGCTACACCTTC. Based on the CDR3 plus reference TRBV9 and TRBJ1-2, the full variable domain is DSGVTQTPKHLITATGQRVTLRCSPRSGDLSVYWYQQSLDQGLQFLIQYYNGEERAKGNILERFSAQQFPDLHSELNLSSLELGDSALYFCASSVTSQAQAGGYTFGSGTRLTVV.